This T cell receptor (beta chain) is drawn from a study of cytomegalovirus exposure and HLA in healthy donors. General study findings and limits: The study put 150 or so TCR beta chains on its list as cytomegalovirus-associated. Using the classifier, cytomegalovirus status was reportedly diagnosed with high specificity and sensitivity.

This CDR3 has 15 residues. V was shortened by 5 bases and J by 3 bases, with 17 bases between the two germline ends. Looked up from germline, CDR1 is SGHTA and CDR2 is FQGNSA. Only a few counts were recorded for this clone. The target antigen is unknown. The repertoire was sequenced with immunoSEQ multiplex PCR; TCRdb's copy has only in-frame clones and lacks some. Here the sample spans around 95,000 clones, around 84% being singletons. The chain is built from TRBV7-2 and TRBJ2-7; the D is unclear. The receptor was derived from a man aged 18 to 29 in good health and CMV-seropositive. Sequencing was carried out using PBMCs. As DNA, the CDR3 is TGTGCCAGCAGCCGAATCCTCGGCGACAACTACGAGCAGTACTTC. Translated, it gives CASSRILGDNYEQYF.